This TCR beta chain was sequenced in a study of identical twins. The sample holds a few counts of this clonotype. V gave up 2 bases and J gave up 1 base; unmatched junction bases: 3. In germline, CDR1 is DFQATT, CDR2 SNEGSKA (reference sequence). The CDR3 consists of 14 residues. TCRdb processed the 5' RACE reads anew with MiXCR; each CDR3 protein has one entry. The table includes just under 550,000 distinct CDR3 sequences, 15% detected once. The same sample was also used in a study of yellow fever vaccine responses in identical twins.

The sequenced sample consisted of CD4+ T cells sorted from blood. The TCR originated in a woman aged 18-29 years in good health. J is TRBJ2-7 and V is TRBV20-1; 9 bases align to TRBD2. The CDR3, as DNA: TGCAGTGCTAGAACTAGCGGGCGATCCTACGAGCAGTACTTC. Residues: CSARTSGRSYEQYF.